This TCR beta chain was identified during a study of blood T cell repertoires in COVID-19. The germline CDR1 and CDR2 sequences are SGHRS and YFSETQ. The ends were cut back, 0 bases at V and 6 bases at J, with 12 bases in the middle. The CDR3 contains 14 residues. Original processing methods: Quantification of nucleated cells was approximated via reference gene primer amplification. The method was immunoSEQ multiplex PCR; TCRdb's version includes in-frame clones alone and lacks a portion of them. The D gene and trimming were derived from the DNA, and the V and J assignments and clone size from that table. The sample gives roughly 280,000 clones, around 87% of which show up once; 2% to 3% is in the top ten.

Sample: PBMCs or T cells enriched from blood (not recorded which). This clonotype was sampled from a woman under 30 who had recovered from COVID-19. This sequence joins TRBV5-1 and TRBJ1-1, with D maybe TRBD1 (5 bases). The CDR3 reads CASSLEGAPAEAFF. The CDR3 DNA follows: TGCGCCAGCAGCTTGGAAGGGGCACCGGCTGAAGCTTTCTTT. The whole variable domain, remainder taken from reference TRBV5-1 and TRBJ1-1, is KAGVTQTPRYLIKTRGQQVTLSCSPISGHRSVSWYQQTPGQGLQFLFEYFSETQRNKGNFPGRFSGRQFSNSRSEMNVSTLELGDSALYLCASSLEGAPAEAFFGQGTRLTVV.